This TCR beta chain appears in the sequencing data of a study of shared clonotypes between healthy human individuals. V lost 4 bases, J lost 7 bases, and 11 bases lay in between. Per germline, CDR1 SGHAT and CDR2 FQNNGV. The CDR3 sequence is 14 residues long. Study-wide results and caveats: Several donors held about 5% of naive CD4 clonotypes in common. Blood was the sole source, and tissue repertoires probably differ.

The authors' processing: For the immunoSEQ data, sequences were junction-only without quality scores, so filtering differed. TCRdb's table, derived via immunoSEQ multiplex PCR, lists solely in-frame clones and lacks some. V and J calls and clone size are copied from that table; D and trimming were computed from the DNA. The sample gives millions of clones, 85% to 95% of which show up once; under 0.15% is in the top ten. The study enrolled healthy HIV-negative adults without recent acute infections or vaccinations as donors. Notes on this clone: Antigen: not known.

The TCR was taken from a young man in good health. The material sequenced was naive CD4+ T cells sorted from blood. Subset reported: CD45RA+ positively selected. This chain links TRBV11-2 with TRBJ1-6; tentative D call: TRBD1 (6 bases). The CDR3 nucleotides are TGTGCCAGCAGCTCCGGGACAACAAATTCACCCCTCCACTTT. It is translated as CASSSGTTNSPLHF.